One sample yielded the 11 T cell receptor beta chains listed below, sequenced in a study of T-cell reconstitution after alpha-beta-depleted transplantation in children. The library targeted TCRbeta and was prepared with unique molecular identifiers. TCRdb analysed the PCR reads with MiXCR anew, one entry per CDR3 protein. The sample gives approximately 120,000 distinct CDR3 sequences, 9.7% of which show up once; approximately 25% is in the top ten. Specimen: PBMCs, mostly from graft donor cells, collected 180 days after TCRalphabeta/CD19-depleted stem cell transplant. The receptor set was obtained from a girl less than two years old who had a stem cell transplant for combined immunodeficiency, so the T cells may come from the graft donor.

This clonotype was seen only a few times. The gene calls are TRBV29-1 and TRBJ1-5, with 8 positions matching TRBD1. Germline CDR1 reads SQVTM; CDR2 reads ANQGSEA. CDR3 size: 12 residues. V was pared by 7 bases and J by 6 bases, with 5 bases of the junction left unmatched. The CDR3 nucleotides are TGCAGCGCCGCTCAGGGGGCTCAGCCCCAGCATTTT. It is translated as CSAAQGAQPQHF. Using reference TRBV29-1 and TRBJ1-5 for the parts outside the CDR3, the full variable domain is SAVISQKPSRDICQRGTSLTIQCQVDSQVTMMFWYRQQPGQSLTLIATANQGSEATYESGFVIDKFPISRPNLTFSTLTVSNMSPEDSSIYLCSAAQGAQPQHFGDGTRLSIL.

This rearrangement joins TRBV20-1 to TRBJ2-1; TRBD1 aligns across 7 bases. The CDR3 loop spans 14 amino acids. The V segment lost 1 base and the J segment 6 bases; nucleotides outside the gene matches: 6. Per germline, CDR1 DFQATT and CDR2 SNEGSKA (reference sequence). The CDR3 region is CSARGQGIPNEQFF. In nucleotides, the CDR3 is TGCAGTGCTAGAGGACAGGGTATTCCCAATGAGCAGTTCTTC.

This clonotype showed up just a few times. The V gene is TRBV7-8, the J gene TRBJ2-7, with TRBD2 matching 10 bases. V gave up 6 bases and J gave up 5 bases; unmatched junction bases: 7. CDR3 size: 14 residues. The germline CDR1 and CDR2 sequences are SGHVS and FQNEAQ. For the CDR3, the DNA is TGTGCCAGCAGGCCTGCAGCGGGAGGGGACGAGCAGTACTTC. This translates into CASRPAAGGDEQYF.

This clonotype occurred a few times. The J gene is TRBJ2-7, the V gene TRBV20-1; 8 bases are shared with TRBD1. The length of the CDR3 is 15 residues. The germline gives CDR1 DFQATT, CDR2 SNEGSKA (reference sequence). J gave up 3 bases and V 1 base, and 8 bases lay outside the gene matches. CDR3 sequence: CSARAGTGQFYEQYF. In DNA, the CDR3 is TGCAGTGCTAGAGCCGGGACAGGACAATTCTACGAGCAGTACTTC.

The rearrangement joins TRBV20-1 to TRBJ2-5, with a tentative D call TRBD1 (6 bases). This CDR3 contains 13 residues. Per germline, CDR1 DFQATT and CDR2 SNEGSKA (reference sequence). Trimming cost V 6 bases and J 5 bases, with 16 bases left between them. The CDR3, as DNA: TGCAGTGCCCCCCAGGGGCGCGGGGAGACCCAGTACTTC. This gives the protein CSAPQGRGETQYF.

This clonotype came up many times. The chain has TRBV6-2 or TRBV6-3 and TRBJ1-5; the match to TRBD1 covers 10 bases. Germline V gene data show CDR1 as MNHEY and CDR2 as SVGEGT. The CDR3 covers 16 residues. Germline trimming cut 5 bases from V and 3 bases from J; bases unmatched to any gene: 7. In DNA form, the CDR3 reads TGTGCCAGCAGTCCTTGGGGACAGGGGCACAATCAGCCCCAGCATTTT. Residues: CASSPWGQGHNQPQHF.

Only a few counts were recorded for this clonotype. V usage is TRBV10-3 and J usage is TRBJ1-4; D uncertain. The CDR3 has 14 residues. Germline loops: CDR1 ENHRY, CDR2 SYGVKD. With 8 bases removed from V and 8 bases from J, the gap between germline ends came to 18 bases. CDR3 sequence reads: CAIGRGVEREKLFF. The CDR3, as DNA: TGTGCCATCGGGCGTGGGGTCGAGAGGGAAAAACTGTTTTTT.

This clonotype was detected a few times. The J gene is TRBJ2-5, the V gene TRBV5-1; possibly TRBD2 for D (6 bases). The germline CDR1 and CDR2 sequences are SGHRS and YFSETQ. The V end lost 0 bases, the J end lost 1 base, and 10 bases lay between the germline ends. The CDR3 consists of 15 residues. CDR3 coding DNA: TGCGCCAGCAGCTTGGCAGGAGGGAGCCAAGAGACCCAGTACTTC. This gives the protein CASSLAGGSQETQYF. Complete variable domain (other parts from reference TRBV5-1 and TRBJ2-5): KAGVTQTPRYLIKTRGQQVTLSCSPISGHRSVSWYQQTPGQGLQFLFEYFSETQRNKGNFPGRFSGRQFSNSRSEMNVSTLELGDSALYLCASSLAGGSQETQYFGPGTRLLVL.

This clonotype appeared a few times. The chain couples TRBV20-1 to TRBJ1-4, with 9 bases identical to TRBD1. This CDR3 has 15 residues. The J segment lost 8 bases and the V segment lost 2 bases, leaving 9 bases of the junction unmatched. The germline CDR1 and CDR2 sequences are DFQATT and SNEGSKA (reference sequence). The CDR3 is CSARITGGSEEKLFF. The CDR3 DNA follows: TGCAGTGCTAGAATTACAGGGGGCTCCGAGGAAAAACTGTTTTTT.

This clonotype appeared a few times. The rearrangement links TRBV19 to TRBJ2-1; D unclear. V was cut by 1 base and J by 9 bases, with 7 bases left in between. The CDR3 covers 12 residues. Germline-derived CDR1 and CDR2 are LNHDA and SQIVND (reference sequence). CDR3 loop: CASSIARGEQFF. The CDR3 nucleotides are TGTGCCAGTAGTATAGCTAGAGGTGAGCAGTTCTTC.

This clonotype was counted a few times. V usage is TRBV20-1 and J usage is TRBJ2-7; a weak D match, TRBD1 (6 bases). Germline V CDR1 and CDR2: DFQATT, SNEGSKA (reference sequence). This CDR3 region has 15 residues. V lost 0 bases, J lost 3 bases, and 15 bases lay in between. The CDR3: CSAREWGLRRYEQYF. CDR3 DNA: TGCAGTGCTAGAGAATGGGGGCTCCGGCGCTACGAGCAGTACTTC.